This TCR beta chain was profiled in a study of cytomegalovirus exposure and HLA in healthy donors. The protocol was immunoSEQ multiplex PCR, while the TCRdb copy is restricted to in-frame clones and leaves out a portion. Seen here are more than 85,000 clones, approximately 90% observed once, and the top ten hold over 1.5%. The length of the CDR3 is 15 residues. Trimming removed 0 bases from V and 4 bases from J; junction bases left unmatched: 2. Germline assignment: CDR1 MNHEY and CDR2 SVGAGI. Findings and limits, study-wide: Reportedly, diagnosis of cytomegalovirus status by the classifier showed high specificity and sensitivity.

As regards this clone: Its antigen is currently unknown.

Sequencing was done on a sample of PBMCs. The chain couples TRBV6-5 to TRBJ1-1; 10 nucleotides line up with TRBD1. The sequence came from a woman in her late teens or twenties in good health and CMV-seronegative. DNA for the CDR3: TGTGCCAGCAGTTACTCCGGGACAGGGGTCACTGAAGCTTTCTTT. Protein product: CASSYSGTGVTEAFF.